These 16 T cell receptor beta chains originate from one sample sequenced in a study of blood T cell repertoires in COVID-19 (dated by TCRdb to the early 2020s). Library generation was performed with the immunoSEQ multiplex PCR assay. The clones in this table, taken by TCRdb from immuneACCESS, are in-frame only. Not every clone is retained; where verified, under half of the shortfall comes from an unresolved V gene, and the cause of the rest is unknown. Counted in this sample were more than 60,000 clones; roughly 86% of them appeared once. The ten top clones hold about 10% of the sample. The sequencing sample was made of peripheral blood. These receptor sequences come from a man aged 55 to 69 with acute or convalescent COVID-19.

Only one count was recorded for this clone. The chain carries TRBV7-2 and TRBJ2-1, with 8 nucleotides matching TRBD2. This CDR3 has 14 residues. V gave up 1 base and J gave up 7 bases; unmatched junction bases: 3. Germline V gene sequence: CDR1 SGHTA, CDR2 FQGNSA. The CDR3 DNA reads TGTGCCAGCAGCTTAGAACTAGCGGAGAATGAGCAGTTCTTC. It specifies CASSLELAENEQFF.

The chain employs TRBV7-2 and TRBJ1-3, with a weak D call TRBD1 (5 bases). The V end lost 5 bases, the J end lost 2 bases, and 13 bases lay between the germline ends. This CDR3 contains 15 residues. Germline loops: CDR1 SGHTA, CDR2 FQGNSA. CDR3 in amino acids: CASSPHPGTGNTIYF. CDR3 sequence (DNA): TGTGCCAGCAGCCCACACCCAGGGACTGGAAACACCATATATTTT.

This chain uses TRBV19 with TRBJ1-2; unclear D gene. CDR1 is LNHDA and CDR2 is SQIVND in the germline V gene (reference sequence). Trimming stripped 2 bases from V and 0 bases from J, with 10 bases between. The CDR3 runs to 15 residues. Written as DNA, the CDR3 is TGTGCCAGTAGTATAAGTACGGGAGCTAACTATGGCTACACCTTC. Translating gives CASSISTGANYGYTF.

Here the CDR3 reads CASSQEGYLAGKNEQFF. In nucleotides, the CDR3 is TGCGCCAGCAGCCAAGAGGGGTACCTAGCGGGAAAAAATGAGCAGTTCTTC. This chain joins TRBV4-3 and TRBJ2-1, with TRBD2 matching 9 bases. Germline CDR1 is LGHNA and CDR2 is YSLEER. V was clipped by 0 bases and J by 7 bases; unmatched bases: 10. This CDR3 is built from 17 residues.

V is TRBV18 and J is TRBJ2-1; the match to TRBD2 covers 8 bases. V trimming: 6 bases; J trimming: 6 bases; junction bases outside the gene matches: 10. Germline V lookup: CDR1 KGHSH, CDR2 LQKENI. The CDR3 has 15 amino acids. For the CDR3, the DNA is TGTGCCAGCTCGCCCGGGACTAGGAAATCCAATGAGCAGTTCTTC. Its protein product is CASSPGTRKSNEQFF.

The chain uses TRBV10-3 and TRBJ2-3; D possibly corresponds to TRBD1 (6 bases). CDR1 is ENHRY and CDR2 is SYGVKD in the germline V gene. The CDR3 sequence is 13 residues long. Trimming took 7 bases from V and 2 from J, leaving 10 bases between them. Here the CDR3 DNA reads TGTGCCATCACTTGGGACACCACAGATACGCAGTATTTT. This gives the protein CAITWDTTDTQYF.

This rearrangement joins TRBV10-3 to TRBJ1-1; D unclear. This CDR3 spans 11 amino acids. Per the germline V gene, CDR1 is ENHRY and CDR2 is SYGVKD. Trimming stripped 10 bases from V and 6 bases from J, with 12 bases between. The CDR3 protein is CASLDRAEAFF. The DNA of the CDR3 is TGTGCCAGTCTAGACCGCGCTGAAGCTTTCTTT.

This clone came up a few times. This chain connects TRBV2 to TRBJ2-5; weak D call: TRBD1 (5 bases). The CDR3 contains 14 residues. Germline V gives CDR1 SNHLY, CDR2 FYNNEI. Trimming shortened V by 5 bases and J by 2 bases, and 12 bases separated the two germline ends. The CDR3 loop reads CASSQGLGQETQYF. CDR3 bases: TGTGCCAGCAGTCAGGGTTTGGGGCAAGAGACCCAGTACTTC.

The chain joins TRBV5-1 to TRBJ2-7; the match to TRBD2 covers 11 bases. Looked up from germline, CDR1 is SGHRS and CDR2 is YFSETQ. CDR3 length: 15 amino acids. J gave up 4 bases and V 5 bases, and 8 bases lay outside the gene matches. CDR3 in amino acids: CASSPTSGVFYEQYF. The CDR3 DNA reads as TGCGCCAGCAGTCCGACTAGCGGGGTATTTTACGAGCAGTACTTC.

The V and J genes are TRBV15 and TRBJ2-1; 8 nucleotides align to TRBD1. Germline V gene sequence: CDR1 LNHNV, CDR2 YYDKDF (reference sequence). The junction had 4 bases not matched to a gene; V was cut back by 0 bases and J by 6 bases. The CDR3 has 15 amino acids. Here the CDR3 reads CATSRDGQGRNEQFF. The CDR3 nucleotides are TGTGCCACCAGCAGAGACGGACAGGGTCGCAATGAGCAGTTCTTC.

This clone appeared a few times. This sequence joins TRBV27 and TRBJ1-5; tentative D call: TRBD1 (6 bases). Germline CDR1 reads MNHEY; CDR2 reads SMNVEV (reference sequence). CDR3 length: 14 residues. V gave up 6 bases and J gave up 2 bases, with 11 bases separating them. The CDR3 sequence is CASSPRQGNQPQHF. CDR3 in DNA: TGTGCCAGCAGCCCCCGACAGGGCAATCAGCCCCAGCATTTT.

CDR3 DNA: TGTGCCAGCAGCTTACAATACTCGAGGGATGAGCAGTTCTTC. Its protein is CASSLQYSRDEQFF. This chain links TRBV7-2 with TRBJ2-1, with a tentative D call TRBD2 (5 bases). Germline V gene sequence: CDR1 SGHTA, CDR2 FQGNSA. Trimming took off 2 bases at V and 8 bases at J, with 13 bases between the two ends. The CDR3 loop spans 14 amino acids.

The chain is built from TRBV28 and TRBJ2-2; no firm D call. CDR1 MDHEN and CDR2 SYDVKM come from the germline V gene. V lost 7 bases to trimming and J lost 3 bases, with 6 bases between them. The CDR3 sequence is 12 residues long. CDR3: CASTPDTGELFF. The CDR3 nucleotides are TGTGCCAGCACTCCAGACACCGGGGAGCTGTTTTTT. The full variable domain, its missing parts supplied by reference TRBV28 and TRBJ2-2, is DVKVTQSSRYLVKRTGEKVFLECVQDMDHENMFWYRQDPGLGLRLIYFSYDVKMKEKGDIPEGYSVSREKKERFSLILESASTNQTSMYLCASTPDTGELFFGEGSRLTVL.

The rearrangement joins TRBV30 to TRBJ2-2; 7 bases map to TRBD1. Germline V gene data show CDR1 as GTSNPN and CDR2 as SVGIG (reference sequence). The CDR3 covers 15 residues. Trimming took 4 bases from V and 1 from J; bases not matched to a gene: 6. CDR3 sequence reads: CAWTTWTGNTGELFF. The CDR3 DNA is TGTGCCTGGACCACCTGGACAGGGAACACCGGGGAGCTGTTTTTT.

The V gene is TRBV6-5, the J gene TRBJ1-6, with D uncertain. CDR3 length: 15 residues. With 4 bases removed from V and 0 bases from J, the gap between germline ends came to 7 bases. Germline V CDR1 and CDR2: MNHEY, SVGAGI. The CDR3 coding sequence is TGTGCCAGCAGTTGGGAGGTCTCCTATAATTCACCCCTCCACTTT. The encoded protein is CASSWEVSYNSPLHF.

The rearrangement uses TRBV12-3 or TRBV12-4 and TRBJ1-3; D is unclear. The CDR3 contains 13 residues. V was trimmed by 4 bases and J by 4 bases, leaving 8 bases between them. As DNA, the CDR3 is TGTGCCAGCAGTTATGCCGGGGGAAACACCATATATTTT. Its protein product is CASSYAGGNTIYF.